The next 27 T cell receptor beta chains were all read from a single sample in a study of molecular identifiers for immune sequencing clone quantification. TCRdb redid the calling of the PCR reads with MiXCR, one entry per CDR3 protein. The sample shows about 640,000 distinct CDR3 sequences, just under 20% of them seen only once. Specimen: naive CD8+ T cells from blood, with Jurkat cell RNA spiked in. Indicated subset: FACS-sorted CD8+CD4-CCR7+CD45RA+ naive T cells. The source of these receptors is a human donor in good health. Some libraries in this study had Jurkat cell RNA spiked in.

This clonotype was picked up many times. This chain joins TRBV7-9 and TRBJ2-7, with 7 bases identical to TRBD1. Germline values: CDR1 SEHNR, CDR2 FQNEAQ (reference sequence). This CDR3 has 13 amino acids. Trimming took 3 bases from V and 4 from J; bases not matched to a gene: 3. CDR3 protein: CASSFPGQYEQYF. Here the CDR3 DNA reads TGTGCCAGCAGCTTCCCGGGACAGTACGAGCAGTACTTC.

This clonotype occurred many times. This chain links TRBV30 with TRBJ2-1; D is unclear. Germline CDR1 reads GTSNPN; CDR2 reads SVGIG (reference sequence). V lost 0 bases to trimming and J lost 8 bases, with 8 bases between them. CDR3 length equals 12 residues. In DNA form, the CDR3 reads TGTGCCTGGAGTGTACGTCTCGATGAGCAGTTCTTC. This gives the protein CAWSVRLDEQFF.

A note on this clonotype: A clone one base away is much larger, so this may be a read error. This chain joins TRBV6-2 or TRBV6-3 and TRBJ1-5, with D perhaps TRBD1 (5 bases). V was pared by 9 bases and J by 5 bases, with 20 bases between. Germline CDR1 and CDR2: MNHEY and SVGEGT. The CDR3 is made up of 15 amino acids. The chain's CDR3 is CASRGIMQSDQPQHF. CDR3 in DNA: TGTGCCAGTAGGGGAATCATGCAAAGCGATCAGCCCCAGCATTTT.

This clonotype has only a few counts. The chain uses TRBV19 and TRBJ1-5; TRBD1 is a possible D gene (6 bases). The germline gives CDR1 LNHDA, CDR2 SQIVND (reference sequence). V dropped 0 bases and J dropped 7 bases, with 13 bases sitting between them. This CDR3 has 15 residues. The CDR3 loop is CASSIDLGGLQPQHF. The CDR3 coding sequence is TGTGCCAGTAGTATAGATCTAGGGGGGTTGCAGCCCCAGCATTTT.

The chain joins TRBV28 to TRBJ2-7; D might be TRBD1 (6 bases). This CDR3 spans 15 amino acids. Per the germline V gene, CDR1 is MDHEN and CDR2 is SYDVKM. The V gene lost 4 bases and the J gene lost 3 bases, with 16 bases spanning the gap. The CDR3 nucleotides read TGTGCCAGCAGTTCCACGGACAGCAGCTTCTACGAGCAGTACTTC. This encodes CASSSTDSSFYEQYF. Complete variable domain (other parts from reference TRBV28 and TRBJ2-7): DVKVTQSSRYLVKRTGEKVFLECVQDMDHENMFWYRQDPGLGLRLIYFSYDVKMKEKGDIPEGYSVSREKKERFSLILESASTNQTSMYLCASSSTDSSFYEQYFGPGTRLTVT.

This clonotype turned up a few times. The rearrangement uses TRBV5-6 and TRBJ2-7; 9 bases are shared with TRBD1. The CDR3 length is 15 residues. Germline CDR1 SGHDT, CDR2 YYEEEE. J lost 2 bases, V lost 2 bases, and 5 bases had no gene match. The chain's CDR3 is CASSLRDRATYEQYF. The CDR3 bases are TGTGCCAGCAGCTTACGGGACAGGGCCACCTACGAGCAGTACTTC.

To note about this clonotype: A clone one base away is much larger, so this may be a read error. This CDR3 reads CASRQTGGASADTQYF. CDR3 nucleotides: TGTGCCAGTAGACAAACCGGGGGGGCTAGCGCAGATACGCAGTATTTT. V is TRBV19 and J is TRBJ2-3; 8 bases align to TRBD2. The CDR3 totals 16 residues. V trimming: 6 bases; J trimming: 4 bases; junction bases outside the gene matches: 12. Germline CDR1 reads LNHDA; CDR2 reads SQIVND (reference sequence).

The CDR3 is CASSPSGPFPTQYF. The CDR3 DNA is TGCGCCAGCAGCCCGTCCGGACCTTTCCCCACGCAGTATTTT. The V and J genes are TRBV4-1 and TRBJ2-3; D remains unclear. This CDR3 spans 14 amino acids. Germline V gene data show CDR1 as MGHRA and CDR2 as YSYEKL. V gave up 4 bases and J gave up 9 bases, with 17 bases separating them.

This clonotype was observed at least ten times. The chain uses TRBV7-2 and TRBJ2-7; maybe TRBD1 (6 bases). This CDR3 region has 14 residues. Trimming removed 1 base at V and 5 bases at J, with 12 bases between. Germline-derived CDR1 and CDR2 are SGHTA and FQGNSA. This chain's CDR3 is CASSLVGGSHEQYF. The DNA for the CDR3 is TGTGCCAGCAGCTTAGTAGGGGGTAGCCACGAGCAGTACTTC. Supplemented by reference TRBV7-2 and TRBJ2-7, the full variable domain reads GAGVSQSPSNKVTEKGKDVELRCDPISGHTALYWYRQSLGQGLEFLIYFQGNSAPDKSGLPSDRFSAERTGGSVSTLTIQRTQQEDSAVYLCASSLVGGSHEQYFGPGTRLTVT.

The J gene is TRBJ2-1, the V gene TRBV28, with TRBD2 matching over 10 bases. The germline V gene encodes CDR1 MDHEN and CDR2 SYDVKM. The CDR3 is 15 amino acids. The V segment lost 7 bases and the J segment 9 bases; nucleotides outside the gene matches: 12. DNA of the CDR3: TGTGCCAGCATTGAAGTGAGCGGGAGGGCCTCTGAGCAGTTCTTC. Its translation is CASIEVSGRASEQFF.

In its sample, this clonotype was seen once. This may be a read error, as it is one base from a much larger clone. This chain links TRBV7-9 with TRBJ1-1; TRBD1 is a possible D gene (5 bases). Germline loops: CDR1 SEHNR, CDR2 FQNEAQ (reference sequence). The CDR3 is made up of 15 amino acids. The DNA for the CDR3 is TGTGCCAGCAGCCTAGCGGGGGAGGAGCGGACTGAAGCTTTCTTT. It encodes CASSLAGEERTEAFF.

This clonotype was detected many times. This sequence joins TRBV5-6 and TRBJ2-5; 10 bases fit TRBD2. V was clipped by 4 bases and J by 4 bases; unmatched bases: 10. The CDR3 is 16 amino acids. In germline, CDR1 is SGHDT, CDR2 YYEEEE. CDR3 sequence (DNA): TGTGCCAGCAGCCCTCGAGCGGGAGGGCCCCGAGAGACCCAGTACTTC. It translates to CASSPRAGGPRETQYF.

The table lists this clonotype with a few counts. The CDR3 reads CASSPLGVTPYEQYF. The CDR3 DNA is TGCGCCAGCAGCCCCTTGGGGGTTACCCCCTACGAGCAGTACTTC. The V call is TRBV4-1, the J call TRBJ2-7, with D perhaps given as TRBD1 or TRBD2 (5 bases each). V was shortened by 4 bases and J by 2 bases, with 15 bases between the two germline ends. This CDR3 region has 15 residues. In germline, CDR1 is MGHRA, CDR2 YSYEKL.

The rearrangement uses TRBV4-1 and TRBJ2-7; TRBD2 aligns across 7 bases. This CDR3 has 15 residues. Losses at the gene ends were 3 bases for V and 3 bases for J; bases not matched to a gene: 8. Germline CDR1 and CDR2: MGHRA and YSYEKL. The DNA for the CDR3 is TGCGCCAGCAGCCAGCGGGGACTACCGCTCTACGAGCAGTACTTC. This codes for CASSQRGLPLYEQYF.

As for this clonotype: This may be a read error, as it is one base from a much larger clone. The J gene is TRBJ2-5, the V gene TRBV27; TRBD2 matches at 8 bases. Germline-derived CDR1 and CDR2 are MNHEY and SMNVEV (reference sequence). This CDR3 is 15 amino acids long. V lost 5 bases, J lost 7 bases, and 12 bases stayed unmatched. The CDR3 protein is CASSPAGLGLGTQYF. CDR3 nucleotides: TGTGCCAGCAGTCCTGCGGGACTAGGATTAGGGACCCAGTACTTC.

The chain has TRBV30 and TRBJ2-5; the D gene is possibly TRBD1 (6 bases). Germline V gene sequence: CDR1 GTSNPN, CDR2 SVGIG (reference sequence). The CDR3 spans 12 residues. Trimming stripped 7 bases from V and 8 bases from J, with 17 bases between. The CDR3 nucleotides read TGTGCCTTGCAGGGGATCCGAGCAACCCAGTACTTC. This encodes CALQGIRATQYF.

As for this clonotype: Just one base apart from a much larger clone, this may be a read error. V gene TRBV25-1 combines with J gene TRBJ2-1; D gene ambiguous. CDR3 length: 13 amino acids. The V gene lost 3 bases and the J gene lost 10 bases, with 13 bases spanning the gap. Germline V CDR1 and CDR2: MGHDK, SYGVNS. CDR3 in amino acids: CASSETRAGEQFF. CDR3 sequence (DNA): TGTGCCAGCAGTGAGACGCGTGCTGGGGAGCAGTTCTTC.

This clonotype was recorded at least ten times. The chain combines TRBV11-2 with TRBJ2-1; no reliable D call. Deletions cut 8 bases from V and 9 bases from J, with 8 bases between. The length of the CDR3 is 10 residues. Germline V lookup: CDR1 SGHAT, CDR2 FQNNGV. The CDR3 nucleotides read TGTGCCAGCGGCGGCCTTGAGCAGTTCTTC. It encodes CASGGLEQFF.

This clonotype was seen ten or more times. This chain uses TRBV5-1 with TRBJ2-2; 9 positions agree with TRBD1. This CDR3 has 17 residues. Germline CDR1 reads SGHRS; CDR2 reads YFSETQ. J gave up 4 bases and V 0 bases, and 7 bases lay outside the gene matches. In DNA form, the CDR3 reads TGCGCCAGCAGCTTGGCCGGGACAGGGATGGGCACCGGGGAGCTGTTTTTT. It encodes CASSLAGTGMGTGELFF.

As concerns this clonotype: At one end, the junction sequence differs from germline, possibly due to a read error. V usage is TRBV10-3 and J usage is TRBJ2-1; D is undetermined. CDR3 length: 12 residues. Germline V gene lookup returns CDR1 ENHRY and CDR2 SYGVKD. The CDR3 is CAISEGGNGQFF. Written as DNA, the CDR3 is TGTGCCATCAGTGAGGGTGGAAATGGGCAGTTCTTC.

The sample holds many counts of this clonotype. The chain joins TRBV7-8 to TRBJ2-7, with D unclear. This CDR3 is built from 13 residues. V was pared by 5 bases and J by 3 bases, with 11 bases between. Germline-derived CDR1 and CDR2 are SGHVS and FQNEAQ. CDR3: CASSPKQSYEQYF. The CDR3 nucleotides read TGTGCCAGCAGCCCAAAACAAAGCTACGAGCAGTACTTC.

On this clonotype: This CDR3 is missing its conserved last phenylalanine or tryptophan, likely due to a read error. The rearrangement links TRBV7-9 to TRBJ2-1; D is unclear. The CDR3 is made up of 12 amino acids. V was pared by 5 bases and J by 6 bases, with 8 bases between. The germline gives CDR1 SEHNR, CDR2 FQNEAQ (reference sequence). The CDR3 is CASSPSGNEQFL. The DNA for the CDR3 is TGTGCCAGCAGCCCATCGGGCAATGAGCAGTTCCTC.

Concerning this clonotype itself: This clone may be a read error of a much larger clone one base away. The chain links TRBV5-4 to TRBJ2-7, with D unresolved. The CDR3 spans 15 residues. Germline CDR1 is SGHNT and CDR2 is YYREEE (reference sequence). In DNA form, the CDR3 reads TGTGCCAGCAGCCCAGCCTCGGTGGGTTCCTACGAGCAGCACTTC. Residues: CASSPASVGSYEQHF.

A note on this clonotype: The junction shows a germline mismatch at one end, possibly a read error. CDR3 sequence reads: CAGSLGRQTRIRSNEKLFF. DNA of the CDR3: TGTGCCGGCAGCTTAGGGAGACAGACGAGAATACGAAGTAATGAAAAACTGTTTTTT. The chain uses TRBV7-2 and TRBJ1-4; TRBD1 is a possible D gene (5 bases). This CDR3 comprises 19 residues. Germline V gene lookup returns CDR1 SGHTA and CDR2 FQGNSA.

With respect to this clonotype: A clone one base away is much larger, so this may be a read error. The chain uses TRBV10-1 and TRBJ2-2; D may be TRBD1 (5 bases). The CDR3 loop spans 15 amino acids. Germline V CDR1 and CDR2: WNHNN, SYGVQD (reference sequence). In nucleotides, the CDR3 is TGCGCCGGCAGTGAGTTTGCCAGGGCCCCCGGGGAGCTGTTTTTT. Its protein product is CAGSEFARAPGELFF.

This clonotype came up many times. J is TRBJ1-1 and V is TRBV29-1, with a tentative D call TRBD1 (5 bases). With 6 bases removed from V and 3 bases from J, the gap between germline ends came to 8 bases. Per the germline V gene, CDR1 is SQVTM and CDR2 is ANQGSEA. This CDR3 has 11 residues. CDR3 region: CSVPGHTEAFF. CDR3 nucleotides: TGCAGCGTACCGGGACACACTGAAGCTTTCTTT.

Comments on this clonotype: One end of the junction does not line up with germline, which may come from a read error. The chain joins TRBV27 to TRBJ2-4; D remains ambiguous. CDR3 length: 16 amino acids. CDR1 MNHEY and CDR2 SMNVEV come from the germline V gene (reference sequence). CDR3 bases: TGTGCCAGCAGTTTAGTTGCAGGATTAGCCAAAAACACTCAGTACTTC. Encoded protein: CASSLVAGLAKNTQYF.